This note documents a single TCR beta chain sequence. This specimen comes from a study of blood T cell repertoires in COVID-19. Turning to the study itself: Nucleic acid was either cDNA or gDNA, and it came from T cells, B-cell-depleted T cells, or PBMCs.

Profiled with immunoSEQ multiplex PCR; TCRdb holds only in-frame clones, not every one. The sample lists about 120,000 clones, about four fifths seen once, with roughly 12% in the top ten. The sequencing sample was made of peripheral blood. The clonotype comes from a man in his sixties with acute or convalescent COVID-19.

CDR3 sequence reads: CASSPSPGASYEQYF. The CDR3 region has the DNA TGTGCCAGCAGCCCATCCCCAGGGGCCAGCTACGAGCAGTACTTC. The J gene is TRBJ2-7, the V gene TRBV28, with D perhaps matching TRBD1 (6 bases). Trimming shortened V by 6 bases and J by 3 bases, and 18 bases separated the two germline ends. The germline CDR1 and CDR2 sequences are MDHEN and SYDVKM. CDR3 length: 15 residues. Full variable domain (missing parts from reference TRBV28 and TRBJ2-7): DVKVTQSSRYLVKRTGEKVFLECVQDMDHENMFWYRQDPGLGLRLIYFSYDVKMKEKGDIPEGYSVSREKKERFSLILESASTNQTSMYLCASSPSPGASYEQYFGPGTRLTVT.